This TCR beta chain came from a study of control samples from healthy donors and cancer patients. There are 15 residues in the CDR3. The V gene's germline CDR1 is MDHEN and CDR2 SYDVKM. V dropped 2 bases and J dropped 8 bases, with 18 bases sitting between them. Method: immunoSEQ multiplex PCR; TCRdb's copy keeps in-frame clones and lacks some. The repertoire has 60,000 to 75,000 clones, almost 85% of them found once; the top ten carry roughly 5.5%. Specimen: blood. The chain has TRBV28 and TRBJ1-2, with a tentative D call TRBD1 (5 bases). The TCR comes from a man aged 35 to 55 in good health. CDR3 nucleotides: TGTGCCAGCAGTTTAAGTGGCCAGGGAGGTCGGGGCTACACCTTC. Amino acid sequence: CASSLSGQGGRGYTF.